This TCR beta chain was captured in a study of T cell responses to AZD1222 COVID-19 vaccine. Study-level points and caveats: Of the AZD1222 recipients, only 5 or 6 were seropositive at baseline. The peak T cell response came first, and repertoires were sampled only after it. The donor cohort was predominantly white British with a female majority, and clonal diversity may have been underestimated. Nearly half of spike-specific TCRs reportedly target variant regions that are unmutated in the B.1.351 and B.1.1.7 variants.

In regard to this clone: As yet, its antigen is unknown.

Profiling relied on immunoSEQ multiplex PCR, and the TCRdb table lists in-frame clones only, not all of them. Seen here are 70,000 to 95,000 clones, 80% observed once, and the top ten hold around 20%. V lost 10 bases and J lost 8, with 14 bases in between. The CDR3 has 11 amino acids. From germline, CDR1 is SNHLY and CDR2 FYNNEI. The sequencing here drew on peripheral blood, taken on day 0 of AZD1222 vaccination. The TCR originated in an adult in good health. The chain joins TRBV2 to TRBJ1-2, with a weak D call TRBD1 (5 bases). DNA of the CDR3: TGTGCCACCGGGACGGAGGTGGGCTACACCTTC. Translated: CATGTEVGYTF.